This T cell receptor (beta chain) was recovered during a study of T cell responses to AZD1222 COVID-19 vaccine. On this clone itself: Its antigen is not identified.

The CDR3 covers 14 residues. Trimming removed 2 bases from V and 4 bases from J, with 8 bases in between. Per the germline V gene, CDR1 is LNHDA and CDR2 is SQIVND (reference sequence). Only in-frame clones appear in the TCRdb table, and some are missing; sequencing was by immunoSEQ multiplex PCR. The sample has 120,000 to 150,000 clones; around nine tenths are singletons. Study results and limitations: Seropositive at baseline were only six AZD1222 recipients. The reported proportion of spike-specific TCRs targeting unmutated variant regions was nearly half. Donors were largely white British and mainly female; clonal diversity was possibly underestimated.

The chain has TRBV19 and TRBJ2-2; possibly TRBD1 for D (5 bases). This sequence was found in an adult who received the AZD1222 COVID-19 vaccine. Sequences were derived from peripheral blood, sampled 28 days after the second AZD1222 dose. The CDR3 DNA follows: TGTGCCAGTAGTATACAGGGAATCACCGGGGAGCTGTTTTTT. This translates into CASSIQGITGELFF.